These 22 T cell receptor beta chains were sequenced from one sample in a study of CD8 T cells in Susac syndrome. RNA was extracted with the RNeasy kit, and a quantity of about 0.5 to 1 ug was reverse transcribed using random hexamers. TCRdb ran MiXCR on the immunoSEQ multiplex PCR reads and lists one entry per CDR3 protein. The data show some 190,000 distinct CDR3 sequences, roughly 92% seen once. Material: CD4+ T cells from PBMCs. All receptors come from a human donor in good health.

The chain employs TRBV27 and TRBJ1-2, with TRBD1 matching over 11 bases. Germline CDR1 and CDR2: MNHEY and SMNVEV (reference sequence). V lost 7 bases, J lost 8 bases, and 6 bases stayed unmatched. The CDR3 is made up of 13 amino acids. For the CDR3, the DNA is TGTGCCAGCACCCCCGGGACAGGGGGGGGCTACACCTTC. It encodes CASTPGTGGGYTF.

This chain uses TRBV20-1 with TRBJ2-5; D may match TRBD1 or TRBD2 (5 bases each). Per the germline V gene, CDR1 is DFQATT and CDR2 is SNEGSKA (reference sequence). The germline V and J ends were trimmed by 0 bases and 9 bases, with 17 bases remaining between them. The CDR3 is 14 amino acids. The CDR3 region is CSAREGTGTEAQYF. DNA for the CDR3: TGCAGTGCTAGAGAGGGGACGGGGACGGAGGCCCAGTACTTC.

This chain links TRBV6-2 or TRBV6-3 with TRBJ1-1; no firm D call. Germline V gene sequence: CDR1 MNHEY, CDR2 SVGEGT. Between the trimmed V and J ends, which lost 6 bases and 1 base, there was a span of 9 bases. The CDR3 loop spans 13 amino acids. CDR3 protein: CASRPAGNTEAFF. CDR3 nucleotide sequence: TGTGCCAGCAGGCCGGCGGGGAACACTGAAGCTTTCTTT.

V is TRBV4-3 and J is TRBJ1-6, with 8 bases aligning to TRBD1. The junction had 9 bases not matched to a gene; V was cut back by 0 bases and J by 8 bases. The germline CDR1 and CDR2 sequences are LGHNA and YSLEER. The CDR3 loop spans 17 amino acids. DNA of the CDR3: TGCGCCAGCAGCCAAGATCTGGGACAGGCGAATTATTCACCCCTCCACTTT. It translates to CASSQDLGQANYSPLHF.

This rearrangement joins TRBV6-1 to TRBJ1-5; D remains ambiguous. The CDR3 has 16 residues. V was clipped by 10 bases and J by 0 bases, with 19 bases between them. Germline V lookup: CDR1 MNHNS, CDR2 SASEGT. The CDR3 DNA follows: TGTGCCACCAGCCTAGGATCGATGGGTAGCAATCAGCCCCAGCATTTT. Translating it yields CATSLGSMGSNQPQHF.

The chain carries TRBV5-4 and TRBJ1-2, with D maybe TRBD1 (5 bases). The germline V and J ends were trimmed by 5 bases and 5 bases, with 16 bases remaining between them. The CDR3 runs 14 residues. Germline V lookup: CDR1 SGHNT, CDR2 YYREEE (reference sequence). CDR3 DNA sequence: TGTGCCAGCAGTTGGACAACCCCGATTTATGGCTACACCTTC. It yields the protein CASSWTTPIYGYTF. The full variable domain, with the rest looked up from reference TRBV5-4 and TRBJ1-2, is ETGVTQSPTHLIKTRGQQVTLRCSSQSGHNTVSWYQQALGQGPQFIFQYYREEENGRGNFPPRFSGLQFPNYSSELNVNALELDDSALYLCASSWTTPIYGYTFGSGTRLTVV.

The J gene is TRBJ1-1, the V gene TRBV6-5, with TRBD1 as a possible D gene (5 bases). Trimming removed 7 bases from V and 8 bases from J, with 14 bases in between. CDR1 is MNHEY, CDR2 SVGAGI, per germline. This CDR3 contains 12 residues. CDR3 DNA sequence: TGTGCCAGCACTCCCATCGGGGGAGAAGCTTTCTTT. This translates into CASTPIGGEAFF.

This clonotype was counted a single time. The gene calls are TRBV4-1 and TRBJ2-5, with D possibly being TRBD1 (6 bases). With 3 bases removed from V and 2 bases from J, the gap between germline ends came to 13 bases. There are 15 residues in the CDR3. The germline V gene encodes CDR1 MGHRA and CDR2 YSYEKL. CDR3 nucleotides: TGCGCCAGCAGCCACCTCACAGGGTTGCAAGAGACCCAGTACTTC. Its translation is CASSHLTGLQETQYF.

The chain uses TRBV7-9 and TRBJ2-1; a possible D gene is TRBD2 (5 bases). Trimming left V 5 bases short and J 9 bases short, with 11 bases between. CDR1 is SEHNR and CDR2 is FQNEAQ in the germline V gene (reference sequence). The CDR3 loop spans 12 amino acids. This chain's CDR3 is CASSPTGVEQFF. Written as DNA, the CDR3 is TGTGCCAGCAGCCCTACCGGGGTTGAGCAGTTCTTC.

The chain carries TRBV19 and TRBJ1-4; TRBD1 might be the D (5 bases). This CDR3 comprises 12 residues. The V end lost 9 bases, the J end lost 7 bases, and 12 bases lay between the germline ends. The V gene's germline CDR1 is LNHDA and CDR2 SQIVND (reference sequence). Here the CDR3 DNA reads TGTGCCAGCAGGGAGAAAGGTGAAAAACTGTTTTTT. As protein: CASREKGEKLFF.

The V gene is TRBV3-1, the J gene TRBJ1-3, with D possibly matching TRBD1 (5 bases). Looked up from germline, CDR1 is LGHDT and CDR2 is YNNKEL (reference sequence). The CDR3 totals 14 residues. V was shortened by 7 bases and J by 0 bases, with 10 bases between the two germline ends. The DNA of the CDR3 is TGTGCCAGCACCGCGGGGGGCTCTGGAAACACCATATATTTT. It yields the protein CASTAGGSGNTIYF.

V usage is TRBV30 and J usage is TRBJ2-4; D unresolved. Germline V gene sequence: CDR1 GTSNPN, CDR2 SVGIG (reference sequence). The length of the CDR3 is 13 residues. V shed 4 bases and J shed 1 base, with 8 bases lying between them. The CDR3 sequence: CAWKIPAKNIQYF. CDR3 bases: TGTGCCTGGAAGATCCCTGCCAAAAACATTCAGTACTTC.

The rearrangement uses TRBV19 and TRBJ2-3, with TRBD2 matching over 8 bases. Germline CDR1 is LNHDA and CDR2 is SQIVND (reference sequence). There are 18 residues in the CDR3. J lost 2 bases, V lost 5 bases, and 15 bases had no gene match. The CDR3 coding sequence is TGTGCCAGTAGTGCATTACGGGGGGGCCGGGGTCTCACAGATACGCAGTATTTT. This encodes CASSALRGGRGLTDTQYF.

The chain recombines TRBV20-1 with TRBJ2-3; the D is unclear. Trimming pared 3 bases from V and 5 bases from J, leaving 6 bases between. This CDR3 spans 11 amino acids. Germline lookup yields CDR1 DFQATT and CDR2 SNEGSKA (reference sequence). The CDR3 spells CSASNLDTQYF. In nucleotides, the CDR3 is TGCAGTGCTAGTAATCTAGATACGCAGTATTTT.

The chain employs TRBV4-2 and TRBJ2-3; D is ambiguous. The CDR3 loop spans 13 amino acids. Trimming pared 4 bases from V and 4 bases from J, leaving 9 bases between. From germline, CDR1 is LGHNA and CDR2 YNFKEQ. This chain's CDR3 is CASSPHAADTQYF. The CDR3 nucleotides are TGTGCCAGCAGCCCCCATGCGGCAGATACGCAGTATTTT.

V gene TRBV27 combines with J gene TRBJ2-7, with D tentatively TRBD2 (6 bases). The CDR3 spans 12 residues. Trimming took 3 bases from V and 6 from J, leaving 9 bases between them. Germline CDR1 reads MNHEY; CDR2 reads SMNVEV (reference sequence). DNA for the CDR3: TGTGCCAGCAGTTTTCTGGGGGGCGAGCAGTACTTC. Its translation is CASSFLGGEQYF.

V is TRBV29-1 and J is TRBJ1-2; 8 bases match TRBD1. The CDR3 has 11 residues. Germline CDR1 and CDR2: SQVTM and ANQGSEA. Trimming at V came to 7 bases and at J to 8 bases, leaving 6 bases not matched to a gene. In nucleotides, the CDR3 is TGCAGCGCCCGGACAGGGAGAGGCTACACCTTC. Protein: CSARTGRGYTF.

The gene calls are TRBV6-4 and TRBJ2-7; D is uncertain. Germline loops: CDR1 MRHNA, CDR2 SNTAGT. This CDR3 spans 12 amino acids. V lost 2 bases and J 2 bases, leaving 4 bases between the germline ends. CDR3 loop: CASSDNAYEQYF. In DNA form, the CDR3 reads TGTGCCAGCAGTGACAACGCCTACGAGCAGTACTTC.

The chain employs TRBV3-1 and TRBJ2-7, with unresolved D. The CDR3 runs 12 residues. V dropped 4 bases and J dropped 3 bases, with 7 bases sitting between them. Germline CDR1 reads LGHDT; CDR2 reads YNNKEL (reference sequence). The DNA of the CDR3 is TGTGCCAGCAGCCTCGTGGTCTACGAGCAGTACTTC. The encoded protein is CASSLVVYEQYF.

The DNA of the CDR3 is TGTGCCAGCAGCTTAGGGGGAGCCGGAGAGACCCAGTACTTC. Translation gives CASSLGGAGETQYF. V and J are TRBV7-2 and TRBJ2-5, with a weak D call TRBD2 (5 bases). V shed 1 base and J shed 4 bases, with 10 bases lying between them. The CDR3 consists of 14 residues. The germline CDR1 and CDR2 sequences are SGHTA and FQGNSA.

The rearrangement uses TRBV9 and TRBJ2-1; 8 nucleotides line up with TRBD2. Germline trimming cut 0 bases from V and 10 bases from J; bases unmatched to any gene: 9. Germline V gene data show CDR1 as SGDLS and CDR2 as YYNGEE. CDR3 length equals 15 residues. The CDR3 is CASSVASGGPKEQFF. The CDR3 DNA follows: TGTGCCAGCAGCGTAGCCAGCGGGGGCCCCAAGGAGCAGTTCTTC.

In its sample, this clonotype was seen a few times. The chain employs TRBV3-1 and TRBJ2-7, with D possibly matching TRBD2 (5 bases). The CDR3 runs 15 residues. Trimming stripped 5 bases from V and 2 bases from J, with 16 bases between. Germline loops: CDR1 LGHDT, CDR2 YNNKEL (reference sequence). In DNA, the CDR3 is TGTGCCAGCAGCTCTCATCGGATACTAGCCTACGAGCAGTACTTC. It specifies CASSSHRILAYEQYF.